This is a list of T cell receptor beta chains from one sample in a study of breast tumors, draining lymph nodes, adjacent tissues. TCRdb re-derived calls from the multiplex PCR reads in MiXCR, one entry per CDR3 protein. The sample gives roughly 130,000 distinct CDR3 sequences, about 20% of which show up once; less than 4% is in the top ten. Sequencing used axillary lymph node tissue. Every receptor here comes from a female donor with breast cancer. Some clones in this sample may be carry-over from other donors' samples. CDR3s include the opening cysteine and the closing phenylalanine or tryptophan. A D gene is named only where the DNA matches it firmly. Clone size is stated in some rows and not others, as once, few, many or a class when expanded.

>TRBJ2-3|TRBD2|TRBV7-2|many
TGTGCCAGCAGCCTCACCCCAGCGGGGGGGCGGGGCACAGATACGCAGTATTTT
CASSLTPAGGRGTDTQYF
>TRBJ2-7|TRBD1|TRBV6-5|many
TGTGCCAGCAAAAGACAGGGAGACTCCTACGAGCAGTACTTC
CASKRQGDSYEQYF
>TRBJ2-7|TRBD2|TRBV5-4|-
TGTGCCAGCAGCTTCGGCCACGGGGGGGGCCCGACGGAGCAGTACTTC
CASSFGHGGGPTEQYF
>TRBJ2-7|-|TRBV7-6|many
TGTGCCAGCAGTTTAGGAAGTGGGGGGCCGAACTACGAGCAGTACTTC
CASSLGSGGPNYEQYF
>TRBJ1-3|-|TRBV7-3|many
TGTGCCAGCAGCAACTCCGGCGGGTCTGGAAACACCATATATTTT
CASSNSGGSGNTIYF
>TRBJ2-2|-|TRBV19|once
TGTGCCCGTAGTACAGCAGGGATCGACACCGGGGAGCTGTTTTTT
CARSTAGIDTGELFF
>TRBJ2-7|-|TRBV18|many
TGTGCCAGCTCACCACCGGGGGCTCCTGAGCAGTACTTC
CASSPPGAPEQYF
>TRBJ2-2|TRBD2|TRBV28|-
TGTGCCAGCAGGGAGAGCGGGAGAAACGCCGGGGAGCTGTTTTTT
CASRESGRNAGELFF
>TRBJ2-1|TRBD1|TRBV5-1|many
TGCGCCAGCACGACAGGGAGCCCTTACAATGAGCAGTTCTTC
CASTTGSPYNEQFF
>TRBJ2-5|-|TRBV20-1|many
TGCAGTGCTAGCAATGTGGGGGTCTCCCAAGAGACCCAGTACTTC
CSASNVGVSQETQYF
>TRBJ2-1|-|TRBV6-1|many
TGTGCCAGCAGTGAAACCTCAAAGACTAGAAGGCTCGGCAATGAGCAGTTCTTC
CASSETSKTRRLGNEQFF
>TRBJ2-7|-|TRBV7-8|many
TGTGCCAGCAGCTTCCTCTTCTACGAGCAGTACTTC
CASSFLFYEQYF
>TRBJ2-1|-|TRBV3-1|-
TGTGCCAGCAGCCAAGTAGCCAATGGGCAGTTCTTC
CASSQVANGQFF
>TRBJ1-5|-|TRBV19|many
TGTGCCAGTAGGAGAGGAGTGACGATCGATCAGCCCCAGCATTTT
CASRRGVTIDQPQHF
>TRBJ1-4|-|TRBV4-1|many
TGCGCCAGCAGCCAAGAGGCCCTCTTCTTGCGGGGAGGAAAAGCTAATGAAAAACTGTTTTTT
CASSQEALFLRGGKANEKLFF
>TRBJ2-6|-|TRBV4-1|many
TGCGCCAGCAGCCAAGAAGGTATTGGCTCTGGGGCCAACGTCCTGACTTTC
CASSQEGIGSGANVLTF
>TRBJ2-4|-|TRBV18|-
TGTGCCAGCTCACCACCAGCCAAAAACATTCAGTACTTC
CASSPPAKNIQYF
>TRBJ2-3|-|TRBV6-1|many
TGTGCCAGCAGTGAAGTCCCCGTGCCCCGCTTGGATTCAGATACGCAGTATTTT
CASSEVPVPRLDSDTQYF
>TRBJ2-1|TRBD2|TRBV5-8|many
TGTGCCAGCAGCTTGGGACTAGCGGGAGATAATGAGCAGTTCTTC
CASSLGLAGDNEQFF
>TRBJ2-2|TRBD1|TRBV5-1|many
TGCGCCAGCAGCCTCAGGACAGGTGTGGGGGAGCTGTTTTTT
CASSLRTGVGELFF
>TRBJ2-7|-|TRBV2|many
TGTGCCAGCAGTGACTACTCCTACGAGCAGTACTTC
CASSDYSYEQYF
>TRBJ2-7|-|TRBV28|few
TGTGCCAGCAGTGCCATGGGTACAACCGGTAGGGACGAGCAGTACTTC
CASSAMGTTGRDEQYF
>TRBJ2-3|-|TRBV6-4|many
TGTGCCAGCAGTGACCAGAGCACAGATACGCAGTATTTT
CASSDQSTDTQYF
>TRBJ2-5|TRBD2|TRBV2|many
TGTGCCAGCAGACTAGCGGGGGGGCAAGAGACCCAGTACTTC
CASRLAGGQETQYF
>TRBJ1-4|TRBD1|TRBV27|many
TGTGCCAGCAGTACCCTTACGGGACAGACTAATGAAAAACTGTTTTTT
CASSTLTGQTNEKLFF
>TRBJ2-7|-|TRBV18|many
TGTGCCAGCTCCGATTTCACCGAGCAGTACTTC
CASSDFTEQYF
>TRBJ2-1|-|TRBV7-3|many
TGTGCCAGCAGCTCCCCGGGGGGCGGTGAGCAGTTCTTC
CASSSPGGGEQFF
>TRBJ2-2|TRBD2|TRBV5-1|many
TGCGCCAGCAGCAGTAGCGGGGGGGACACCGGGGAGCTGTTTTTT
CASSSSGGDTGELFF
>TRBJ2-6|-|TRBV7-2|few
TGTGCCAGCAGCTGGGGGTACGTAGCTGGGGCCAACGTCCTGACTTTC
CASSWGYVAGANVLTF
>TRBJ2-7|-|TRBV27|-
TGTGCCAGCAGTTCATCGTACGGGCAGTACTTC
CASSSSYGQYF
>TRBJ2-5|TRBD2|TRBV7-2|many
TGTGCCAGCAGCTTAACGTGGCTAGCGGGAGAGACCCAGTACTTC
CASSLTWLAGETQYF
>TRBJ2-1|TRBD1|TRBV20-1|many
TGCAGTGCTAGTAGGCGGGACAGGGGTAGTAATGAGCAGTTCTTC
CSASRRDRGSNEQFF
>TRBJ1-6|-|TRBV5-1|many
TGCGCCAGCAGGCGAGAATTGGGTCGGGCACCCCTCCACTTT
CASRRELGRAPLHF
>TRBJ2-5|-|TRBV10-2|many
TGCGCCAGCAGCGACCTTGGGGAGACCCAGTACTTC
CASSDLGETQYF
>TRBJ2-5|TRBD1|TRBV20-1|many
TGCAGTGCTAGTGTATTTGGACAGGACCAAGAGACCCAGTACTTC
CSASVFGQDQETQYF
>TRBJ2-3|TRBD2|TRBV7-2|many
TGTGCCAGCAGCCCTAGCGGGCGGGGGGCCGATACGCAGTATTTT
CASSPSGRGADTQYF
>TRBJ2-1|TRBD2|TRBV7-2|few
TGTGCCAGCAGCACCGGACTAGCGGGGGTGTTGGATGAGCAGTTCTTC
CASSTGLAGVLDEQFF
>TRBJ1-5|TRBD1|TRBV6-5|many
TGTGCCAGCAGTTACGGACAGGGGGCAGGGCAGCCCCAGCATTTT
CASSYGQGAGQPQHF
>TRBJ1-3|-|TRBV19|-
TGTGCCAGTAGTATAATTCGGGGTCGTGGAAGCACCATATATTTT
CASSIIRGRGSTIYF
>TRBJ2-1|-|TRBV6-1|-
TGTGCCAGTACAAACCCCAGCTCCTACAATGAGCAGTTCTTC
CASTNPSSYNEQFF
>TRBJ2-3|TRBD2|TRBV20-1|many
TGCAGTGCTAGAACTACAAAGACTAGCGGGAGGAGGGGCACAGATACGCAGTATTTT
CSARTTKTSGRRGTDTQYF
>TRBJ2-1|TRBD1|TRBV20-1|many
TGCAGTGCCAATCGGGACAGGCAAAACAATGAGCAGTTCTTC
CSANRDRQNNEQFF
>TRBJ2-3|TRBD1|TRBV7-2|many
TGTGCCAGCAGCTTTATGACAGGGGTTACAGATACGCAGTATTTT
CASSFMTGVTDTQYF
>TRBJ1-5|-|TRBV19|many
TGTGCCAGTAGTCCCCCGGGGTATAGCAATCAGCCCCAGCATTTT
CASSPPGYSNQPQHF
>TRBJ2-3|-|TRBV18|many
TGTGCCAGCTCACCATACCAGGGTGTGGATACGCAGTATTTT
CASSPYQGVDTQYF
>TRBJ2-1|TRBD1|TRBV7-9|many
TGTGCCAGCAGCTCAACGGACAGGGTGGCCTCGGGCAATGAGCAGTTCTTC
CASSSTDRVASGNEQFF
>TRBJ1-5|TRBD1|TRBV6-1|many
TGTGCCAGCAGTGGGACAGGATTGCAGCCCCAGCATTTT
CASSGTGLQPQHF
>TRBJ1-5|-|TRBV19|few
TGTGCCACTACCCGGGCAGGTGGGTCTATAAGCAATCAGCCCCAGCATTTT
CATTRAGGSISNQPQHF
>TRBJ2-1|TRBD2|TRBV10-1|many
TGCGCCAGCAGTGATGGGACTAGCGTTTACAATGAGCAGTTCTTC
CASSDGTSVYNEQFF
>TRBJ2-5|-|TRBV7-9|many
TGTGCCAGCAGAAAAAGGGACACCTCACAAGAGACCCAGTACTTC
CASRKRDTSQETQYF
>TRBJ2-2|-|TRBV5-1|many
TGCGCCAGCAGCTTGTTTGCCGGGGTCGCGGGCGGGGAGCTGTTTTTT
CASSLFAGVAGGELFF
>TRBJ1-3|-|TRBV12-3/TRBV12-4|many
TGTGCCAGCAGGGACCGGGCCCCTGGAAACACCATATATTTT
CASRDRAPGNTIYF
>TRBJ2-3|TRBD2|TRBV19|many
TGTGCCATCGCGGGAGACACAGATACGCAGTATTTT
CAIAGDTDTQYF
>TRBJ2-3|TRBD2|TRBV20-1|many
TGCAGTGCTGTTAGCGGGAGATCCACAGATACGCAGTATTTT
CSAVSGRSTDTQYF
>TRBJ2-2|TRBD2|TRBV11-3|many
TGTGCCAGCAGTTCTCCGGGACTAGCGTCCGGGGAGCTGTTTTTT
CASSSPGLASGELFF